This record looks at one TCR beta chain sequence and its context. The clone's antigen remains unknown. There are no base qualities to consult, and no much larger clone falls within one base. Stable hyperthyroidism was defined as no progression to ophthalmopathy within 18 months of follow-up. Patients with hyperthyroidism were aged 18 to 65 years, had been newly diagnosed, and had a disease duration of less than 2 months. Anyone with other autoimmune diseases, uncontrolled infections, pregnancy or lactation was excluded from the study. Diagnosis was based on clinical symptoms, serum thyroxine, TRAb, thyroid ultrasound and orbital computed tomography. PBMCs were isolated from approximately 10 ml of fresh peripheral blood by Ficoll-Paque density gradient centrifugation. Trizol reagent was used to extract the total RNA, and its quality was then checked on an Agilent 2100 Bioanalyzer. Trimming removed 0 bases from V and 0 bases from J, leaving 9 bases between the germline ends. The CDR3, from cysteine to phenylalanine, totals 14 residues. Of the read, only the CDR3 DNA is kept; its 42 bases are in frame from base 1. CDR1 and CDR2, per the germline V gene (reference sequence), are DFQATT and SNEGSKA.

The sample belongs to a study of Graves' ophthalmopathy and Graves' hyperthyroidism (dated by TCRdb to the late 2010s). Study-level background: Peripheral blood was collected at initial diagnosis, before any treatment. Once sampling was done, hyperthyroidism patients were given methimazole at a starting dose of 30 mg daily, while ophthalmopathy patients were given high-dose intravenous methylprednisolone. The roughly 100 discovery patients were randomly divided into training and test sets at a 7:3 ratio. In total, approximately 140 blood samples were TCR-sequenced: 43 ophthalmopathy, around 75 hyperthyroidism and approximately 17 hyperthyroidism-to-ophthalmopathy patients. In about six hyperthyroidism patients, T-cell repertoires of thyroid tissue and blood were compared. To tell Graves' ophthalmopathy apart from Graves' hyperthyroidism, and to predict which patients would progress to ophthalmopathy, the study relied on TCR beta repertoire signatures. The independent validation cohort included 18 to 20 hyperthyroidism patients plus 17 patients who later progressed from hyperthyroidism to ophthalmopathy. To explore V-J signatures that separate ophthalmopathy from hyperthyroidism, a discovery set of approximately 100 patients was enrolled, consisting of about 45 with ophthalmopathy and around 57 with stable hyperthyroidism. Results the study describes overall, beyond this receptor: The 13-signature model separated ophthalmopathy from stable hyperthyroidism with about 86% sensitivity and 81% to 82% specificity in cross-validation, and 80%/75% in the test set. In validation, the model predicted ophthalmopathy progression with 55% to 71% sensitivity and 72% to 80% specificity; 12 predicted patients were CT-confirmed with GO in a median of approximately six months. No statistical method was used to predetermine the sample size, and group allocation was not hidden from the investigators. Most expanded thyroid clonotypes with frequency above 0.001 were also detected in blood, suggesting blood repertoires may reflect the thyroid immune response.

TCR beta CDR3 regions were amplified from RNA transcripts for repertoire sequencing. The first round of RT-PCR was done with HTBI primers and the Qiagen OneStep RT-PCR kit, and was followed by a second round of multiplex PCR, then size selection and purification. Libraries were sequenced paired-end with 100 bp reads on an Illumina HiSeq2000. Under the source paper's analysis protocol: SOAPnuke was used for read processing, and reads with adapters, uncalled bases, a mean Phred below 15, or no exact constant-primer or identifier match were discarded. High-quality paired reads were merged with COPE v1.2.5. Clonotypes were defined as unique nucleotide sequences and were aligned to IMGT TRB V, D and J references using MiTCR v1.1. The analysis was limited to V-J combinations with a frequency above 0.0001, which together covered approximately 99% of repertoires. A TCR clonal expansion and chaos score per V-J combination was defined as the ratio of F50 clonal expansion to chaos observed in the TCRdist matrix. Welch's t-statistics and random forest were used to reduce the features to approximately 13 V-J combinations, which were then used as input to a naive Bayes classifier. The similarity between thyroid and blood repertoires was quantified using the Morisita-Horn index. TCRdb reran the public reads through fastp at Q25 and MiXCR, keeping productive beta chains. Rows merge per CDR3 protein into single entries with the most common DNA and genes. These V and J calls originate from TCRdb's pipeline instead of the authors' own analysis. This sample gives just over 600,000 distinct CDR3 sequences in total; 22% of them show up just once. The ten largest clones represent more than 5.5% of the sample.

The receptor was derived from a woman younger than 30 with stable Graves' hyperthyroidism. Some clones in this sample may be carry-over from other donors' samples. Donor details come from another sample of the same person, matched by shared clones. Sequencing was carried out using peripheral blood. The rearranged chain carries TRBV20-1 and TRBJ2-7, with the identity of the D gene unclear. CDR3 protein: CSARDMAASYEQYF. Here is the DNA: TGCAGTGCTAGAGATATGGCAGCCTCCTACGAGCAGTACTTC.